Each of the 30 T cell receptor beta chains below was sequenced from the same sample in a study of blood T cells in healthy people across ages. Combining a sample-barcoded 5' primer with a J-beta primer mix, a second PCR ran for roughly 7 to 11 cycles. In TCRdb, the 5' RACE reads were re-called with MiXCR into one record per CDR3 protein. The sample has about a million distinct CDR3 sequences, roughly 52% seen once; the top ten hold 13%. Sequences were obtained from blood. The receptors here all came from a man aged 30 to 39 in good health.

J is TRBJ2-6 and V is TRBV28; 7 bases align to TRBD1. V lost 11 bases to trimming and J lost 0 bases; unmatched junction nucleotides: 13. This CDR3 comprises 17 residues. Germline V gives CDR1 MDHEN, CDR2 SYDVKM. The CDR3 reads CAAASGQALSGANVLTF. The CDR3 coding sequence is TGTGCCGCAGCGTCCGGACAGGCGCTCTCTGGGGCCAACGTCCTGACTTTC.

The V and J genes are TRBV5-1 and TRBJ1-2, with 7 bases matching TRBD1. Germline lookup yields CDR1 SGHRS and CDR2 YFSETQ. The CDR3 has 14 residues. V lost 3 bases, J lost 3 bases, and 5 bases stayed unmatched. The CDR3 bases are TGCGCCAGCAGCTCAGGACAGGCTTACTATGGCTACACCTTC. Translation: CASSSGQAYYGYTF.

The rearrangement uses TRBV20-1 and TRBJ1-2, with D perhaps matching TRBD1 (5 bases). Trimming took 3 bases from V and 12 from J, leaving 23 bases between them. This CDR3 has 14 amino acids. From germline, CDR1 is DFQATT and CDR2 SNEGSKA (reference sequence). The CDR3 coding sequence is TGCAGTGCTAGTCTCCCGGGACGCCGCTGTCGGGACACCTTC. It encodes CSASLPGRRCRDTF.

This rearrangement joins TRBV6-6 to TRBJ2-7; no firm D call. Germline V CDR1 and CDR2: MNHNY, SVGAGI (reference sequence). This CDR3 region has 11 residues. V was trimmed by 7 bases and J by 3 bases, leaving 7 bases between them. DNA of the CDR3: TGTGCCAGCACCCGCAACTACGAGCAGTACTTC. It specifies CASTRNYEQYF.

This sequence joins TRBV6-5 and TRBJ2-6, with D possibly TRBD2 on 8 matching bases. Germline V CDR1 and CDR2: MNHEY, SVGAGI. The V gene lost 7 bases and the J gene lost 3 bases, with 16 bases spanning the gap. This CDR3 comprises 16 residues. The CDR3 nucleotides read TGTGCCAGCACCCGGGAGGGGGCGATTGGGGCCAACGTCCTGACTTTC. Translating it yields CASTREGAIGANVLTF.

The rearrangement links TRBV4-3 to TRBJ2-7; D possibly corresponds to TRBD1 (6 bases). The CDR3 runs to 14 residues. Trimming removed 4 bases from V and 10 bases from J, with 20 bases in between. Germline lookup yields CDR1 LGHNA and CDR2 YSLEER. The CDR3 reads CASSPIGQFGAQYF. The CDR3 DNA is TGCGCCAGCAGCCCCATTGGACAGTTCGGGGCCCAGTACTTC.

This chain connects TRBV7-9 to TRBJ1-1, with D uncertain. The CDR3 length is 14 residues. Germline loops: CDR1 SEHNR, CDR2 FQNEAQ (reference sequence). Trimming pared 1 base from V and 3 bases from J, leaving 9 bases between. CDR3 DNA sequence: TGTGCCAGCAGCTTAGGTCGGCCGTACACTGAAGCTTTCTTT. Translation gives CASSLGRPYTEAFF.

This clonotype was observed a few times. The J gene is TRBJ2-3, the V gene TRBV14; D possibly corresponds to TRBD2 (7 bases). In germline, CDR1 is SGHDN, CDR2 FVKESK. V lost 4 bases and J 1 base, leaving 18 bases between the germline ends. The CDR3 has 17 residues. For the CDR3, the DNA is TGTGCCAGCAGCCCCTCGGTCGGGGGGCTTGGCACAGATACGCAGTATTTT. Amino acids: CASSPSVGGLGTDTQYF.

CDR3 DNA sequence: TGTGCCAGCAGTTTAGTAGTGGGGGGAGGCAGAACTGAAGCTTTCTTT. Its translation: CASSLVVGGGRTEAFF. The rearrangement joins TRBV12-3 or TRBV12-4 to TRBJ1-1; the D gene is possibly TRBD1 (5 bases). Trimming took 1 base from V and 5 from J, leaving 17 bases between them. This CDR3 spans 16 amino acids.

On this clonotype itself: At one boundary the junction diverges from the germline segment, which might be a read error. V gene TRBV28 combines with J gene TRBJ2-1; no clear D. In germline, CDR1 is MDHEN, CDR2 SYDVKM. CDR3 length equals 15 residues. DNA of the CDR3: TGTGCCAGCAGTCCTATGGAGAGCTCCTGCAATGAGCAGTTCTTC. Encoded protein: CASSPMESSCNEQFF.

The V call is TRBV7-2, the J call TRBJ1-3; D not resolved. This CDR3 is 14 amino acids long. Trimming pared 5 bases from V and 2 bases from J, leaving 10 bases between. CDR1 and CDR2 (germline): SGHTA, FQGNSA. CDR3 region: CASSPVSTGNTIYF. The DNA of the CDR3 is TGTGCCAGCAGCCCGGTCAGCACTGGAAACACCATATATTTT. The full variable domain, rest sourced from reference TRBV7-2 and TRBJ1-3, is GAGVSQSPSNKVTEKGKDVELRCDPISGHTALYWYRQSLGQGLEFLIYFQGNSAPDKSGLPSDRFSAERTGGSVSTLTIQRTQQEDSAVYLCASSPVSTGNTIYFGEGSWLTVV.

There are a few counts of this clonotype. The genes are TRBV6-1 and TRBJ1-2; D gene ambiguous. Trimming cost V 3 bases and J 1 base, with 9 bases left between them. The CDR3 runs to 14 residues. Per germline, CDR1 MNHNS and CDR2 SASEGT. CDR3 sequence: CASSDPTINYGYTF. CDR3 sequence (DNA): TGTGCCAGCAGTGATCCAACTATTAACTATGGCTACACCTTC.

Only a few counts were recorded for this clonotype. The V gene is TRBV6-6, the J gene TRBJ2-5; D may be TRBD1 (5 bases). The DNA end favors TRBJ2-7, so the J call may be wrong. Germline-derived CDR1 and CDR2 are MNHNY and SVGAGI (reference sequence). The CDR3 is made up of 15 amino acids. The CDR3 nucleotides read TGTGCCAGCAGCCGAAGTCCCGCTACAGGCCACGAGCAGTACTTC. It translates to CASSRSPATGHEQYF.

This clonotype came up a few times. The chain recombines TRBV6-2 or TRBV6-3 with TRBJ2-7, with D possibly TRBD1 on 6 matching bases. Germline CDR1 is MNHEY and CDR2 is SVGEGT. The CDR3 contains 17 residues. The ends were cut back, 10 bases at V and 3 bases at J, with 28 bases in the middle. CDR3 sequence: CATNNAAPQGTDYEQYF. CDR3 in DNA: TGTGCCACCAACAACGCGGCCCCCCAGGGGACCGACTACGAGCAGTACTTC.

The chain combines TRBV27 with TRBJ1-4; D gene ambiguous. V was clipped by 2 bases and J by 4 bases, with 14 bases between them. This CDR3 spans 16 amino acids. Germline assignment: CDR1 MNHEY and CDR2 SMNVEV (reference sequence). Here the CDR3 reads CASSLRGWTVNEKLFF. CDR3 sequence (DNA): TGTGCCAGCAGTTTACGGGGTTGGACGGTTAATGAAAAACTGTTTTTT.

The chain combines TRBV24-1 with TRBJ2-3; D call uncertain. V dropped 2 bases and J dropped 2 bases, with 13 bases sitting between them. The CDR3 is made up of 16 amino acids. Germline-derived CDR1 and CDR2 are KGHDR and SFDVKD. The CDR3 region has the DNA TGTGCCACCAGTGATTCCTCGGCCCGATACACAGATACGCAGTATTTT. Amino acid sequence: CATSDSSARYTDTQYF.

The chain uses TRBV7-9 and TRBJ2-2; D is undetermined. V was trimmed by 6 bases and J by 4 bases, leaving 12 bases between them. Germline-derived CDR1 and CDR2 are SEHNR and FQNEAQ (reference sequence). The CDR3 runs to 14 residues. The CDR3 DNA sequence: TGTGCCAGCAGAGGAGAAGGCAGCACCGGGGAGCTGTTTTTT. It encodes CASRGEGSTGELFF. The complete variable domain, with remaining parts taken from reference TRBV7-9 and TRBJ2-2, reads DTGVSQNPRHKITKRGQNVTFRCDPISEHNRLYWYRQTLGQGPEFLTYFQNEAQLEKSRLLSDRFSAERPKGSFSTLEIQRTEQGDSAMYLCASRGEGSTGELFFGEGSRLTVL.

J is TRBJ1-1 and V is TRBV18; D is ambiguous. CDR1 is KGHSH and CDR2 is LQKENI in the germline V gene. This CDR3 contains 15 residues. Trimming stripped 3 bases from V and 4 bases from J, with 15 bases between. The CDR3 DNA is TGTGCCAGCTCACCCCCGGCAGGTTGGGGCACTGAAGCTTTCTTT. Protein sequence: CASSPPAGWGTEAFF. Variable domain in full (rest from reference TRBV18 and TRBJ1-1): NAGVMQNPRHLVRRRGQEARLRCSPMKGHSHVYWYRQLPEEGLKFMVYLQKENIIDESGMPKERFSAEFPKEGPSILRIQQVVRGDSAAYFCASSPPAGWGTEAFFGQGTRLTVV.

The rearrangement uses TRBV3-1 and TRBJ2-7, with 9 bases aligning to TRBD1. Germline CDR1 is LGHDT and CDR2 is YNNKEL (reference sequence). The V and J ends lost 5 bases and 2 bases, in that order; junction bases with no gene match: 7. This CDR3 has 15 residues. CDR3 residues: CASSKIGDRAYEQYF. CDR3 nucleotides: TGTGCCAGCAGCAAAATCGGGGACAGGGCCTACGAGCAGTACTTC.

The genes are TRBV14 and TRBJ2-1; tentative D call: TRBD2 (5 bases). Trimming took 0 bases from V and 13 from J, leaving 16 bases between them. The CDR3 runs to 14 residues. Germline CDR1 and CDR2: SGHDN and FVKESK. The CDR3 nucleotides read TGTGCCAGCAGCCAAGATGAGGGTATGGTGACCCAGTTCTTC. Its translation: CASSQDEGMVTQFF.

The V and J genes are TRBV18 and TRBJ2-4, with D uncertain. Trimming removed 6 bases from V and 8 bases from J, with 14 bases in between. Germline loops: CDR1 KGHSH, CDR2 LQKENI. The CDR3 totals 13 residues. The CDR3 DNA is TGTGCCAGCTCGTCAGACTTGGCGGACATTCAGTACTTC. Translated: CASSSDLADIQYF.

About this clonotype itself: Compared with germline, one end of the junction differs, possibly owing to a read error. The CDR3 here is CVSSVVDPGKGFWYGYTF. DNA for the CDR3: TGTGTCAGCAGCGTAGTGGACCCGGGGAAGGGATTTTGGTATGGCTACACCTTC. The J gene is TRBJ1-2, the V gene TRBV7-9; D ambiguous. The CDR3 has 18 amino acids. CDR1 is SEHNR, CDR2 FQNEAQ, per germline (reference sequence).

On this clonotype itself: Relative to the germline gene, one junction end is altered; a read error may explain this. The chain has TRBV10-3 and TRBJ1-2; possibly TRBD1 for D (6 bases). The germline V gene has CDR1 ENHRY and CDR2 SYGVKD. This CDR3 contains 14 residues. The CDR3 nucleotides are TGTGCCATCCTAAGGGACACCTCTAACTACGGCTACACCTTC. Its protein is CAILRDTSNYGYTF.

This clonotype occurred many times. The rearrangement joins TRBV29-1 to TRBJ2-1; D gene unclear. Germline CDR1 is SQVTM and CDR2 is ANQGSEA. V was clipped by 7 bases and J by 5 bases, with 9 bases between them. This CDR3 spans 11 amino acids. Here the CDR3 reads CSGTVNNEQFF. The CDR3 DNA is TGCAGCGGCACGGTAAACAATGAGCAGTTCTTC.

The sample holds many counts of this clonotype. The V gene is TRBV20-1, the J gene TRBJ2-3, with D tentatively TRBD2 (6 bases). Germline V lookup: CDR1 DFQATT, CDR2 SNEGSKA (reference sequence). V was shortened by 6 bases and J by 0 bases, with 13 bases between the two germline ends. This CDR3 has 14 amino acids. Here the CDR3 reads CSARHGTSTDTQYF. CDR3 nucleotides: TGCAGTGCAAGGCACGGGACTAGCACAGATACGCAGTATTTT.

The V gene is TRBV10-3, the J gene TRBJ2-1; D uncertain. CDR3 length: 12 amino acids. V gave up 10 bases and J gave up 2 bases, with 9 bases separating them. The germline V gene encodes CDR1 ENHRY and CDR2 SYGVKD. The CDR3 loop is CATVDTYNEQFF. The CDR3 region has the DNA TGTGCCACAGTCGATACCTACAATGAGCAGTTCTTC.

In its sample, this clonotype was seen a few times. The chain links TRBV20-1 to TRBJ2-4; tentatively, D is TRBD1 (6 bases). Germline V CDR1 and CDR2: DFQATT, SNEGSKA (reference sequence). V lost 4 bases, J lost 6 bases, and 10 bases lay in between. The CDR3 contains 12 residues. CDR3 sequence (DNA): TGCAGTGCTAAAGAGGACAGAAACATTCAGTACTTC. Translating it yields CSAKEDRNIQYF.

This chain joins TRBV11-3 and TRBJ2-1; D not certain. Germline assignment: CDR1 SGHNT and CDR2 YENEEA. The CDR3 loop spans 13 amino acids. Trimming pared 3 bases from V and 9 bases from J, leaving 12 bases between. This CDR3 is CASSFSGMGEQFF. In nucleotides, the CDR3 is TGTGCCAGCAGCTTCTCAGGTATGGGTGAGCAGTTCTTC.

A remark on this clonotype: A much larger clone sits a single nucleotide away, making a read error possible. J is TRBJ2-3 and V is TRBV4-3; D is unresolved. The germline V gene encodes CDR1 LGHNA and CDR2 YSLEER. CDR3 size: 13 residues. The CDR3 DNA reads TGCGCCAACAGCCAAGATCGAATGGATACGCAGTATTTT. It translates to CANSQDRMDTQYF.

The J gene is TRBJ2-1, the V gene TRBV6-2 or TRBV6-3; perhaps TRBD2 as D (6 bases). The CDR3 extends over 14 amino acids. Looked up from germline, CDR1 is MNHEY and CDR2 is SVGEGT. Trimming removed 6 bases at V and 4 bases at J, with 13 bases between. The CDR3 region has the DNA TGTGCCAGCAGCCGGGACTCTGGATACAATGAGCAGTTCTTC. It is translated as CASSRDSGYNEQFF.